This T cell receptor beta chain was identified during a study of T cells after somatic rescue of genetic block. Method: immunoSEQ multiplex PCR; TCRdb's copy keeps in-frame clones and lacks some. The sample holds 70,000 to 85,000 clones, roughly 88% seen once. Sequenced sample: peripheral blood mononuclear cells (PBMCs). The TCR was taken from a man aged 25 to 40.

The CDR3: CSVEDLRETDTQYF. DNA of the CDR3: TGCAGCGTTGAAGATCTCAGGGAGACAGATACGCAGTATTTT. The chain has TRBV29-1 and TRBJ2-3; D may correspond to TRBD1 or TRBD2 (5 bases each). Trimming removed 0 bases from V and 3 bases from J, with 10 bases in between. Germline lookup yields CDR1 SQVTM and CDR2 ANQGSEA. This CDR3 has 14 residues.